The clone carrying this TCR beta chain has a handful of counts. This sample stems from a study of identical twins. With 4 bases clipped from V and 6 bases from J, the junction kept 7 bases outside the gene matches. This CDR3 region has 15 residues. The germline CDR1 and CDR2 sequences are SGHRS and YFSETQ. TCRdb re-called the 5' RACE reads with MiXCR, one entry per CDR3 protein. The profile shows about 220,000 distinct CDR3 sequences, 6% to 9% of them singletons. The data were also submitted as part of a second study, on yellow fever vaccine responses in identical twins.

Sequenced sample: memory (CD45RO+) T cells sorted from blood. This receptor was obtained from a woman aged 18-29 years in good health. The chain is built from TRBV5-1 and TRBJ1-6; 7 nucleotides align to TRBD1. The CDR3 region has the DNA TGCGCCAGCAGCCCCCGACAGGGCGGTAATTCACCCCTCCACTTT. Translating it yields CASSPRQGGNSPLHF. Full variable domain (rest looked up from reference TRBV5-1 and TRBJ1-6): KAGVTQTPRYLIKTRGQQVTLSCSPISGHRSVSWYQQTPGQGLQFLFEYFSETQRNKGNFPGRFSGRQFSNSRSEMNVSTLELGDSALYLCASSPRQGGNSPLHFGNGTRLTVT.